The subject of this entry is one T cell receptor beta chain. Its antigen remains undetermined. Per-nucleotide qualities are absent, and no much larger clonotype sits a single base away. A distance of 6 bases separates the germline ends of V and J, which lose 6 bases and 0 bases respectively. The CDR3 spans 12 residues, from the cysteine through the phenylalanine. Left in the record is the CDR3 DNA by itself, 36 bases read in frame from the first base. The germline V gene yields SNHLY for CDR1 and FYNNEI for CDR2. All of the isolated RNA was reverse transcribed with the High Capacity cDNA Reverse Transcription Kit, so expressed TCRB transcripts were sequenced. Deep immunoSEQ sequencing was applied to naive, central memory and regulatory T cell samples, giving an average of about 3.4 million total reads per sample. Sorted cells were lysed in RLT buffer and RNA was extracted with DNase-treated RNeasy Micro or Mini kits, depending on cell number. To prevent cross-contamination, every cell subset was processed on its own, while patient and healthy donor samples were processed together. The immunoSEQ multiplex PCR was used to amplify TCRB sequences from cDNA, yielding 87-bp fragments that span the CDR3 region. Amplicons were sequenced on the Illumina HiSeq platform. The study's own analysis went as follows. Synthetic template baselines were used to correct PCR bias computationally, reads within Hamming distance 2 were collapsed together, and singletons that could not be merged were discarded. Reads were aligned against IMGT so that V, D and J genes, CDR3 length and insertions or deletions at six rearrangement sites could be assigned. Within each subset, clonotype counts were normalized to sorted cell number, and only after that were true diversity and Gini coefficients computed with the tcR R package. Repertoire sharing was quantified using the overlap coefficient calculated on TCRB nucleotide sequences. Sourced from immuneACCESS, this table was stored by TCRdb with only in-frame sequences that have V and J called. A share of the clones is absent; for the studies checked, an unresolved V gene accounts for under half, and the remainder has no known explanation. The V and J calls and clone size come from that table; D and trimming were worked out from the DNA. Present in this sample are roughly 60,000 clones, about 61% of which were seen just once. The top ten constitute 2.2% of the sample.

Each donor gave one peripheral blood draw, averaging roughly 0.11 L, which was collected into heparinised tubes. A BD FACSAria II and a panel including CD45RO, CCR7, CD25, CD127, CD95 and CD27 were used to sort naive, central memory, regulatory and stem cell-like memory CD4+ T cells. Purity was above 98% for every sorted population. PBMCs were separated immediately by Lymphoprep density gradient centrifugation and were stained directly, without being cultured. To minimize batch effects, samples were stained and sorted in pairs, one healthy donor with one patient per experiment. This entry belongs to a study of beta chain features in type 1 diabetes (dated by TCRdb to about 2018). Regarding the complete study: No differences in mean age, gender distribution, total cell number or subset yield were found between patients and healthy donors. A total of roughly 100 million sorted cells were examined across all samples, and the number of cells per subset was strongly correlated with RNA yield. The study compared the TCRB repertoires of sorted circulating CD4+ T cell subsets in recently diagnosed type 1 diabetes patients with those in matched healthy donors. Whereas all 30 or so donors provided naive and central memory subsets, regulatory and stem cell-like memory subsets were isolated from just 8 patients and about 8 healthy donors.

Findings and caveats that apply to the study as a whole: Sequencing cDNA rather than genomic DNA could over-represent highly expressing activated cells, although activation and CD3 levels did not differ between groups. A moderate but significant shortening of TCRB CDR3 length was observed in type 1 diabetes patients in all four CD4+ subsets. At VDJ recombination sites, type 1 diabetes patients had fewer insertions and more deleted nucleotides, which implies abnormalities in thymic rearrangement. PCR may preferentially amplify shorter templates, but because patient and control samples were amplified and corrected together, any resulting skew would affect both groups equally. Naive, central memory and regulatory TCRB repertoires appeared to be more similar among patients than among healthy donors. Because small numbers of individuals were included in the HLA sub-analyses, any influence of HLA type on TCRB rearrangement was left unresolved.

Sequenced: Tregs from blood. The cell subset or site label of this sample denotes: regulatory CD4+ T cells. The sequence links TRBV2 to TRBJ2-7; no D gene call is confident. This sequence was found in a woman younger than 30 in good health. The CDR3 reads CASSISSYEQYF. The DNA sequence is TGTGCCAGCAGCATTAGCTCCTACGAGCAGTACTTC.